The next 18 T cell receptor beta chains were all read from a single sample in a study of beta chain features in type 1 diabetes. What was sequenced were expressed TCRB transcripts, since all of the isolated RNA had been reverse transcribed. The data were produced by immunoSEQ multiplex PCR, yet TCRdb's version contains in-frame clones alone and is incomplete. The sample records under 90,000 clones, roughly 34% being singletons. Input material: stem cell memory CD4+ T cells from blood. The origin of the receptors is a young woman in good health.

The chain recombines TRBV7-2 with TRBJ2-3, with 8 bases matching TRBD2. The CDR3 spans 15 residues. Germline V gene data show CDR1 as SGHTA and CDR2 as FQGNSA. Losses at the gene ends were 6 bases for V and 0 bases for J; bases not matched to a gene: 5. CDR3 region: CASSTSGFSTDTQYF. DNA of the CDR3: TGTGCCAGCAGTACTAGCGGTTTCAGCACAGATACGCAGTATTTT.

The chain is built from TRBV30 and TRBJ1-4; 8 bases line up with TRBD1. V trimming: 3 bases; J trimming: 8 bases; junction bases outside the gene matches: 8. This CDR3 has 14 amino acids. Per the germline V gene, CDR1 is GTSNPN and CDR2 is SVGIG (reference sequence). The CDR3 DNA sequence: TGTGCCTGGAGAAGGACAGGGCCCTACGAAAAACTGTTTTTT. This sequence encodes CAWRRTGPYEKLFF.

This clone was recorded many times. The CDR3 nucleotides read TGTGCCAGCTCGAGCGGCTATGGCTACACCTTC. Translated, it gives CASSSGYGYTF. The chain is built from TRBV7-2 and TRBJ1-2, with unresolved D. CDR3 length: 11 amino acids. The V gene's germline CDR1 is SGHTA and CDR2 FQGNSA. Trimming pared 8 bases from V and 4 bases from J, leaving 8 bases between.

This chain joins TRBV4-3 and TRBJ1-1; D remains ambiguous. The germline gives CDR1 LGHNA, CDR2 YSLEER. The CDR3 has 15 amino acids. V dropped 0 bases and J dropped 6 bases, with 14 bases sitting between them. The CDR3 loop is CASSQEEKGTSEAFF. The CDR3 DNA reads as TGCGCCAGCAGCCAAGAGGAGAAAGGTACCTCTGAAGCTTTCTTT.

The chain joins TRBV5-1 to TRBJ1-1, with no clear D. Germline V CDR1 and CDR2: SGHRS, YFSETQ. V was trimmed by 5 bases and J by 1 base, leaving 12 bases between them. The CDR3 is 14 residues long. The CDR3 is CASSLSGRNTEAFF. CDR3 bases: TGCGCCAGCAGTCTGAGCGGGAGGAACACTGAAGCTTTCTTT.

This clone was found a few times. The V gene is TRBV6-6, the J gene TRBJ2-7; maybe TRBD2 (5 bases). CDR1 and CDR2 (germline): MNHNY, SVGAGI (reference sequence). V was trimmed by 5 bases and J by 1 base, leaving 18 bases between them. The CDR3 consists of 16 residues. The CDR3 bases are TGTGCCAGCAGTCCACTAGGGTCGAGAGAGTCCTACGAGCAGTACTTC. It encodes CASSPLGSRESYEQYF.

Only a few counts were recorded for this clone. The V gene is TRBV11-3, the J gene TRBJ2-5; D unresolved. The CDR3 has 13 residues. The V end lost 4 bases, the J end lost 2 bases, and 8 bases lay between the germline ends. Germline-derived CDR1 and CDR2 are SGHNT and YENEEA. CDR3 protein: CASSSVRQETQYF. Written as DNA, the CDR3 is TGTGCCAGCAGCTCTGTGAGGCAAGAGACCCAGTACTTC.

V and J are TRBV6-1 and TRBJ1-5, with TRBD1 matching over 7 bases. V lost 7 bases and J lost 0; bases outside the gene matches: 3. This CDR3 spans 14 amino acids. Germline V gene lookup returns CDR1 MNHNS and CDR2 SASEGT. CDR3 sequence reads: CASIDRASNQPQHF. The CDR3 DNA is TGTGCCAGCATCGACAGGGCTAGCAATCAGCCCCAGCATTTT.

The sample holds many counts of this clone. This rearrangement joins TRBV29-1 to TRBJ2-7, with TRBD1 as a possible D gene (7 bases). The ends were cut back, 4 bases at V and 6 bases at J, with 13 bases in the middle. The V gene's germline CDR1 is SQVTM and CDR2 ANQGSEA. This CDR3 contains 12 residues. The CDR3 spells CSVAAGGGEQYF. Here the CDR3 DNA reads TGCAGCGTTGCGGCAGGGGGAGGCGAGCAGTACTTC.

This clone showed up just once. The chain carries TRBV18 and TRBJ1-5; a weak D match, TRBD1 (6 bases). Trimming removed 6 bases at V and 2 bases at J, with 17 bases between. The germline gives CDR1 KGHSH, CDR2 LQKENI. The CDR3 has 16 amino acids. Written as DNA, the CDR3 is TGTGCCAGCTCCCTCACAGGGACCTTAGGCAATCAGCCCCAGCATTTT. Its translation is CASSLTGTLGNQPQHF.

The V gene is TRBV7-9, the J gene TRBJ1-2, with TRBD1 matching over 8 bases. The CDR3 extends over 14 amino acids. In germline, CDR1 is SEHNR, CDR2 FQNEAQ (reference sequence). The V and J ends lost 10 bases and 3 bases, in that order; junction bases with no gene match: 10. CDR3 DNA: TGTGCCATTACCCGTCTGACAGGGGACTATGGCTACACCTTC. Its translation: CAITRLTGDYGYTF.

The chain joins TRBV30 to TRBJ1-1, with D possibly TRBD1 on 5 matching bases. The CDR3 runs to 11 residues. The V end lost 2 bases, the J end lost 11 bases, and 12 bases lay between the germline ends. Germline V gives CDR1 GTSNPN, CDR2 SVGIG (reference sequence). The CDR3 here is CAWSRGLPAFF. In DNA form, the CDR3 reads TGTGCCTGGAGTCGGGGACTTCCCGCTTTCTTT.

The chain has TRBV7-2 and TRBJ1-1, with TRBD1 matching over 9 bases. The germline V gene has CDR1 SGHTA and CDR2 FQGNSA. The V segment lost 5 bases and the J segment 4 bases; nucleotides outside the gene matches: 5. The CDR3 is 14 amino acids. The CDR3 protein is CASSPDRGSTEAFF. Here the CDR3 DNA reads TGTGCCAGCAGCCCGGACAGGGGAAGCACTGAAGCTTTCTTT.

This chain joins TRBV30 and TRBJ1-2, with 11 bases aligning to TRBD1. The germline gives CDR1 GTSNPN, CDR2 SVGIG (reference sequence). This CDR3 is built from 14 residues. The trim removed 8 bases at V and 8 bases at J, leaving 13 bases unmatched. The CDR3 loop reads CAGGTGGGEGGYTF. CDR3 sequence (DNA): TGTGCCGGAGGGACAGGGGGGGGTGAAGGCGGCTACACCTTC. The full variable domain, with the rest looked up from reference TRBV30 and TRBJ1-2, is SQTIHQWPATLVQPVGSPLSLECTVEGTSNPNLYWYRQAAGRGLQLLFYSVGIGQISSEVPQNLSASRPQDRQFILSSKKLLLSDSGFYLCAGGTGGGEGGYTFGSGTRLTVV.

The V call is TRBV6-6, the J call TRBJ2-7, with D perhaps matching TRBD2 (6 bases). This CDR3 comprises 14 residues. Germline V gene sequence: CDR1 MNHNY, CDR2 SVGAGI (reference sequence). The V end was cut by 8 bases, the J end by 0 bases, with 14 bases between. DNA for the CDR3: TGTGCCAGCGAGAGGGACGGGGGCTCCTACGAGCAGTACTTC. This encodes CASERDGGSYEQYF.

The V gene is TRBV2, the J gene TRBJ1-1; 7 bases match TRBD1. The germline CDR1 and CDR2 sequences are SNHLY and FYNNEI. With V trimmed by 4 bases and J by 8 bases, 4 bases remained unmatched. The CDR3 consists of 12 residues. CDR3 bases: TGTGCCAGCAGTGGGGACAGCCAAGAAGCTTTCTTT. Protein: CASSGDSQEAFF.

This sequence joins TRBV6-1 and TRBJ1-2; tentatively, D is TRBD1 (6 bases). This CDR3 contains 16 residues. CDR1 and CDR2 (germline): MNHNS, SASEGT. The germline V and J ends were trimmed by 0 bases and 4 bases, with 15 bases remaining between them. CDR3 sequence reads: CASSEAGQGGRYGYTF. In DNA, the CDR3 is TGTGCCAGCAGTGAAGCGGGGCAAGGGGGACGCTATGGCTACACCTTC.

This clone was recorded many times. The rearrangement links TRBV16 to TRBJ1-5; tentatively, D is TRBD1 (5 bases). The CDR3 consists of 16 residues. Germline V gives CDR1 KGHSY, CDR2 FQNENV. With 1 base removed from V and 3 bases from J, the gap between germline ends came to 13 bases. In nucleotides, the CDR3 is TGTGCCAGCAGCCAATGGGGACTGCTCAACAATCAGCCCCAGCATTTT. Translated, it gives CASSQWGLLNNQPQHF.